This T cell receptor (beta chain) originates from a study of blood T cell repertoires in COVID-19. The authors' processing: Reference gene primer amplification gave nucleated cell count estimates. Sequencing used immunoSEQ multiplex PCR; TCRdb keeps in-frame clones, though not all of them. Clone size and the V and J calls come from that table; the DNA yielded D and trimming. Of 150,000 or so clones in the sample, around 89% are singletons; the top ten hold more than 3.5%. The germline CDR1 and CDR2 sequences are SGHNT and YENEEA. V lost 1 base to trimming and J lost 4 bases; unmatched junction nucleotides: 3. This CDR3 comprises 16 residues.

The origin of this receptor is a man aged 55 to 70 with COVID-19, enrolled during active disease. The sample was peripheral blood. The chain links TRBV11-3 to TRBJ2-3, with TRBD2 identical over 12 bases. Here the CDR3 reads CASSLAASGGADTQYF. CDR3 DNA: TGTGCCAGCAGCTTAGCGGCTAGCGGGGGGGCAGATACGCAGTATTTT.